This entry describes one TCR beta chain. This sample is part of a study of T cell changes during pregnancy in multiple sclerosis. Using immunoSEQ multiplex PCR, the repertoire was profiled, and TCRdb retains in-frame clones only, with some absent. Counted here are 30,000 to 35,000 clones, 70% to 90% occurring once; the ten biggest clones make up 8%. Germline CDR1 and CDR2: MNHNY and SVGAGI (reference sequence). The ends were cut back, 2 bases at V and 5 bases at J, with 12 bases in the middle. The CDR3 loop spans 14 amino acids. The sequence came from a female donor with multiple sclerosis, enrolled in a pregnancy study. The sequencing used CD8+ T cells from peripheral blood mononuclear cells, collected before pregnancy. The rearrangement uses TRBV6-6 and TRBJ1-2; tentative D call: TRBD1 (5 bases). CDR3 residues: CASSYGGLSYGYTF. As DNA, the CDR3 is TGTGCCAGCAGTTACGGGGGACTGTCTTATGGCTACACCTTC.